The 26 T cell receptor beta chains reported below all come from one sample, sequenced in a study of tumor-infiltrating lymphocytes in primary liver carcinoma. Alongside blood RNA obtained from unsorted whole blood, germline DNA was also extracted. With approximately 500 ng total RNA as template and a constant-region primer, TCR beta cDNA was made. Three rounds of nested multiplex PCR with slightly modified ARM-PCR produced TCR beta libraries. The opening two PCR rounds, about 10 cycles each, paired TRBV1-TRBV30 forward primers with a C-beta reverse primer. MiXCR, applied by TCRdb to the multiplex PCR reads, yields one record per CDR3 protein. The top ten hold roughly 9% of the sample, which has hundreds of thousands of distinct CDR3 sequences, about 60% seen once. The sample was peripheral blood. The receptors originated from a man aged 40-55 years with primary liver carcinoma and hepatitis B virus infection.

The chain employs TRBV11-3 and TRBJ2-1; 9 bases agree with TRBD2. The CDR3 extends over 16 amino acids. Germline CDR1 SGHNT, CDR2 YENEEA. The V segment lost 1 base and the J segment 9 bases; nucleotides outside the gene matches: 10. The CDR3 DNA sequence: TGTGCCAGCAGCTTAGCGTGGGATAGCGGGAGACCTGAGCAGTTCTTC. It encodes CASSLAWDSGRPEQFF. Based on the CDR3 plus reference TRBV11-3 and TRBJ2-1, the full variable domain is EAGVVQSPRYKIIEKKQPVAFWCNPISGHNTLYWYLQNLGQGPELLIRYENEEAVDDSQLPKDRFSAERLKGVDSTLKIQPAELGDSAVYLCASSLAWDSGRPEQFFGPGTRLTVL.

This clonotype was counted many times. This sequence joins TRBV5-5 and TRBJ2-7; D not resolved. Germline assignment: CDR1 SGHKS and CDR2 YYEKEE (reference sequence). This CDR3 comprises 14 residues. V dropped 0 bases and J dropped 7 bases, with 14 bases sitting between them. As DNA, the CDR3 is TGTGCCAGCAGCTTGGTGGGAAGACCTTGGGAGCAGTACTTC. Translating gives CASSLVGRPWEQYF.

About this clonotype itself: A much more abundant neighbour one base away suggests this may be a read error. The V and J genes are TRBV4-2 and TRBJ2-2; unclear D gene. In germline, CDR1 is LGHNA, CDR2 YNFKEQ. V dropped 3 bases and J dropped 6 bases, with 14 bases sitting between them. The CDR3 is 15 residues long. The CDR3 region has the DNA TGTGCCAGCAGCCAGGAAGGGTCCGTCTCCGGGGAGCTGTTTTTT. Translation gives CASSQEGSVSGELFF.

Comment on this clonotype: A read error may be the cause here, since a much bigger clone is one base away. V and J are TRBV6-2 or TRBV6-3 and TRBJ1-2; 10 positions match TRBD1. The CDR3 extends over 14 amino acids. Germline V gene data show CDR1 as MNHEY and CDR2 as SVGEGT. Unmatched junction bases numbered 5, after V lost 2 bases and J lost 8 bases. This chain's CDR3 is CASSYGDRGYGYTF. CDR3 nucleotides: TGTGCCAGCAGTTACGGGGACAGGGGCTACGGCTACACCTTC.

The J gene is TRBJ1-2, the V gene TRBV19, with 8 bases matching TRBD1. Per the germline V gene, CDR1 is LNHDA and CDR2 is SQIVND (reference sequence). The CDR3 loop spans 14 amino acids. Trimming at V came to 6 bases and at J to 4 bases, leaving 7 bases not matched to a gene. This chain's CDR3 is CASRRQGAGYGYTF. The CDR3 region has the DNA TGTGCCAGTAGACGCCAGGGGGCCGGCTATGGCTACACCTTC. Full variable domain (rest looked up from reference TRBV19 and TRBJ1-2): DGGITQSPKYLFRKEGQNVTLSCEQNLNHDAMYWYRQDPGQGLRLIYYSQIVNDFQKGDIAEGYSVSREKKESFPLTVTSAQKNPTAFYLCASRRQGAGYGYTFGSGTRLTVV.

Comments on this clonotype: At one end the junction does not follow the germline gene, possibly because of a read error. V usage is TRBV11-2 and J usage is TRBJ2-3; D gene unclear. Germline V gene lookup returns CDR1 SGHAT and CDR2 FQNNGV. The CDR3 covers 12 residues. CDR3 in DNA: TGTGCTAGCAACTTAGGTGTAGATACGCAGTATTTT. This encodes CASNLGVDTQYF.

Note on this clonotype: A much larger clone lies a single base off, so this may be a read error. The chain uses TRBV10-3 and TRBJ2-1, with 9 nucleotides matching TRBD1. The CDR3 runs 12 residues. With 7 bases clipped from V and 8 bases from J, the junction kept 3 bases outside the gene matches. CDR1 is ENHRY and CDR2 is SYGVKD in the germline V gene. Here the CDR3 reads CAITRTGDEQFF. In DNA form, the CDR3 reads TGTGCCATCACTAGGACAGGGGATGAGCAGTTCTTC.

The rearrangement uses TRBV29-1 and TRBJ2-3; D remains ambiguous. Germline-derived CDR1 and CDR2 are SQVTM and ANQGSEA. This CDR3 is 12 amino acids long. The CDR3 spells CSVNLGTDTQYF. The CDR3 DNA reads TGCAGTGTTAATTTAGGAACAGATACGCAGTATTTT.

To note about this clonotype: A read error may explain this, as a much larger clone is one base away. In DNA form, the CDR3 reads TGTGCCAGCTGTTTTAATATCAATCAGCCCCAGCATTTT. This sequence encodes CASCFNINQPQHF. This chain links TRBV12-3 or TRBV12-4 with TRBJ1-5; no reliable D call. CDR3 length equals 13 residues.

As concerns this clonotype: A much more abundant neighbour one base away suggests this may be a read error. J is TRBJ2-7 and V is TRBV6-2 or TRBV6-3; D may be TRBD1 or TRBD2 (5 bases each). CDR1 and CDR2 (germline): MNHEY, SVGEGT. The length of the CDR3 is 14 residues. The CDR3 spells CGSSLRDGSYEQYF. The CDR3 DNA follows: TGTGGCAGCAGTCTCCGGGACGGATCCTACGAGCAGTACTTC.

About this clonotype itself: A much larger clonotype is one base distant, so this may be a read error. The chain is built from TRBV6-1 and TRBJ2-7; possibly TRBD2 for D (5 bases). This CDR3 comprises 12 residues. The V gene's germline CDR1 is MNHNS and CDR2 SASEGT. In DNA, the CDR3 is TGTGCCAGTAGTAGCGACTCCTACGAGCAGCACTTC. This encodes CASSSDSYEQHF.

The chain couples TRBV5-4 to TRBJ2-1; 7 bases are a match to TRBD1. V lost 3 bases to trimming and J lost 3 bases; unmatched junction nucleotides: 12. The CDR3 has 17 residues. Germline values: CDR1 SGHNT, CDR2 YYREEE (reference sequence). CDR3 bases: TGTGCCAGCAGCTCCCCTAAATCAGGGGGAGTCTACAATGAGCAGTTCTTC. It yields the protein CASSSPKSGGVYNEQFF.

Turning to this clonotype: A much larger clone is a single base away; this may be a read error. This sequence joins TRBV11-2 and TRBJ2-5; D is unclear. The CDR3 length is 11 residues. Germline V gives CDR1 SGHAT, CDR2 FQNNGV. DNA of the CDR3: TGTGCCAGCAGCGCAAAAGAGGCCCAGTACTTC. Its translation: CASSAKEAQYF.

The chain carries TRBV5-6 and TRBJ1-4, with D unclear. CDR1 and CDR2 from the germline V gene are SGHDT and YYEEEE. The CDR3 has 14 residues. The V end lost 1 base, the J end lost 2 bases, and 6 bases lay between the germline ends. The CDR3 nucleotides are TGTGCCAGCAGCTTGACGGTTACTAATGAAAAACTGTTTTTT. Amino acid sequence: CASSLTVTNEKLFF.

About this clonotype itself: The junction does not match germline at one end; this may be a read error. The rearrangement joins TRBV6-1 to TRBJ2-2; TRBD2 agrees at 12 bases. Per germline, CDR1 MNHNS and CDR2 SASEGT. The CDR3 has 15 residues. CDR3 DNA sequence: TGTGCCAACAGTAGGACTAGCGGGACTACCGGGGAGCTGTTTTTT. As protein: CANSRTSGTTGELFF.

Details on this clonotype: A much larger clone is a single base away; this may be a read error. The gene calls are TRBV12-3 or TRBV12-4 and TRBJ2-2; maybe TRBD2 (5 bases). The CDR3 runs 12 residues. The CDR3 loop is CASSFHTGELLF. The CDR3 coding sequence is TGTGCCAGCAGTTTTCACACCGGGGAGCTGTTATTT.

Points on this clonotype: The CDR3 end shows no conserved phenylalanine or tryptophan, and so a read error is likely. The chain is built from TRBV11-3 and TRBJ2-2; D remains ambiguous. V was shortened by 3 bases and J by 6 bases, with 14 bases between the two germline ends. This CDR3 comprises 15 residues. Germline CDR1 is SGHNT and CDR2 is YENEEA. This CDR3 is CASSLAGEPSGELFV. The CDR3 region has the DNA TGTGCCAGCAGCTTGGCCGGAGAGCCTTCCGGGGAGCTGTTTGTT.

Notes on this clonotype: The junction shows a germline mismatch at one end, possibly a read error. The genes are TRBV12-3 or TRBV12-4 and TRBJ1-2, with D tentatively TRBD1 (6 bases). The CDR3 totals 14 residues. DNA of the CDR3: TGTGTCAGCACCCCGGGGGGCGAGGTCTATGGCTACACCTTC. It is translated as CVSTPGGEVYGYTF.

Regarding this clonotype: A much larger clone differs from this one at a single base, so this may be a read error. The CDR3 carries no conserved terminal phenylalanine or tryptophan, so it likely arises from a read error. The J gene is TRBJ2-6, the V gene TRBV10-3; D not resolved. Trimming removed 4 bases at V and 0 bases at J, with 4 bases between. This CDR3 has 14 amino acids. Per the germline V gene, CDR1 is ENHRY and CDR2 is SYGVKD. The CDR3 protein is CAISVGSGANVLTS. The CDR3 DNA follows: TGTGCCATCAGTGTTGGCTCTGGGGCCAACGTCCTGACTTCC.

Comment on this clonotype: A much larger clone lies a single base off, so this may be a read error. The V and J genes are TRBV13 and TRBJ2-7; D remains unclear. The germline V gene encodes CDR1 PRHDT and CDR2 FYEKMQ (reference sequence). The CDR3 length is 14 residues. The CDR3, as DNA: TGTGCCAGCAGTCGTCAGATAACCTCCTACAAGCAGTACTTC. This encodes CASSRQITSYKQYF.

As concerns this clonotype: This CDR3 fails to terminate in the conserved phenylalanine or tryptophan, so it likely reflects a read error. It is unclear where the CDR3 begins or ends on the DNA, so no DNA is shown, and the CDR3 is as TCRdb lists it. V usage is TRBV6-1 and J usage is TRBJ2-3; the table's D call, TRBD2, has no DNA check behind it. The germline gives CDR1 MNHNS, CDR2 SASEGT. The CDR3 extends over 13 residues, inclusive of both ends. The chain's CDR3 is CASMEGGPNTQYV.

This chain connects TRBV5-1 to TRBJ2-3; a possible D gene is TRBD1 (6 bases). Trimming pared 1 base from V and 4 bases from J, leaving 13 bases between. This CDR3 region has 15 residues. Germline CDR1 reads SGHRS; CDR2 reads YFSETQ. The CDR3 bases are TGCGCCAGCAGCTTGTGCGGAGAGGGGGCAGATACGCAGTATTTT. Encoded protein: CASSLCGEGADTQYF.

The rearrangement links TRBV4-3 to TRBJ2-3, with 12 positions matching TRBD2. The V gene's germline CDR1 is LGHNA and CDR2 YSLEER. Losses at the gene ends were 4 bases for V and 1 base for J; bases not matched to a gene: 12. The length of the CDR3 is 19 residues. The CDR3 DNA follows: TGCGCCAGCAGCCGAGATGCGTCTAGCGGGAGGGCCGGCACAGATACGCAGTATTTT. The encoded protein is CASSRDASSGRAGTDTQYF.

This clonotype has only a few counts. The gene calls are TRBV30 and TRBJ2-5; D perhaps matches TRBD1 (5 bases). V was trimmed by 2 bases and J by 5 bases, leaving 6 bases between them. The CDR3 is 11 amino acids. Germline CDR1 reads GTSNPN; CDR2 reads SVGIG (reference sequence). The CDR3 DNA follows: TGTGCCTGGAGTCAGGGTGAGACCCAGTACTTC. It encodes CAWSQGETQYF.

The rearrangement joins TRBV10-3 to TRBJ2-3; 11 bases fit TRBD2. V gave up 9 bases and J gave up 8 bases; unmatched junction bases: 16. The CDR3 has 16 residues. Germline CDR1 reads ENHRY; CDR2 reads SYGVKD. The DNA for the CDR3 is TGTGCCATTGGGCTAGCGGGAGGCCCTAGCAGAGGTACGCAGTATTTT. Translated, it gives CAIGLAGGPSRGTQYF.

Turning to this clonotype: The junction does not match germline at one end; this may be a read error. V usage is TRBV14 and J usage is TRBJ2-3; 9 positions agree with TRBD2. Germline CDR1 and CDR2: SGHDN and FVKESK. The CDR3 runs to 15 residues. CDR3 nucleotide sequence: TGTGCTAGCAGCCATAGCGGGAGTTCCACAGATACGCAGTATTTT. This gives the protein CASSHSGSSTDTQYF.